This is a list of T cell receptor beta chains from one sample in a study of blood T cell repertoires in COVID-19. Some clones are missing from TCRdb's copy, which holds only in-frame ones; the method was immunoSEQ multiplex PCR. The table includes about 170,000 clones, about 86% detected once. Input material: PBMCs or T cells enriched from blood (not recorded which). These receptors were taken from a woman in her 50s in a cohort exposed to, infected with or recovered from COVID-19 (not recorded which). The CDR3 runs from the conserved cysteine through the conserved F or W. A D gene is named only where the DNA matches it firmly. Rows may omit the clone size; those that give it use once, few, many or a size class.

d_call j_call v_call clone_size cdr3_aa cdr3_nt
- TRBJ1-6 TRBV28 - CASSTSLLGVRDSPLHF TGTGCCAGCAGCACCTCACTCCTCGGGGTCCGGGATTCACCCCTCCACTTT
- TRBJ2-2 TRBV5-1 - CASSYAIANTGELFF TGCGCCAGCAGCTACGCCATAGCGAACACCGGGGAGCTGTTTTTT
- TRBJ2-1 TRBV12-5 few CASGKLADEQFF TGTGCTAGTGGGAAGCTTGCCGATGAGCAGTTCTTC
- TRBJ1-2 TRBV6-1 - CASSERGGTNYGYTF TGTGCCAGCAGTGAACGGGGGGGTACGAACTATGGCTACACCTTC
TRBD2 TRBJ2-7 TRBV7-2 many CASSLKMASGAISYEQYF TGTGCCAGCAGCTTAAAGATGGCTAGCGGGGCCATCTCCTACGAGCAGTACTTC
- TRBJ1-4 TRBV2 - CASSPSGEKLFF TGTGCCAGCAGCCCCTCGGGTGAAAAACTGTTTTTT
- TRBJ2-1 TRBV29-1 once CSVDFRGDSYNEQFF TGCAGCGTTGATTTTAGGGGCGACTCCTACAATGAGCAGTTCTTC
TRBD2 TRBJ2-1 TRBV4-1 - CASSRTRADEQFF TGCGCCAGCAGTCGGACTAGGGCCGATGAGCAGTTCTTC
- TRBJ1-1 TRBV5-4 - CASSLRGNTEAFF TGTGCCAGCAGCTTGAGGGGGAACACTGAAGCTTTCTTT
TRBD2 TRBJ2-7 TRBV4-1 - CASSHAMGASGGHYEQYF TGCGCCAGCAGCCACGCTATGGGGGCTAGCGGGGGGCACTACGAGCAGTACTTC
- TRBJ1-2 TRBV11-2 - CASSLDTGYGYTF TGTGCCAGCAGCTTAGATACGGGCTATGGCTACACCTTC
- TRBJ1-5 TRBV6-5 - CASSSVPGPNQPQHF TGTGCCAGCAGTTCCGTGCCGGGTCCGAATCAGCCCCAGCATTTT
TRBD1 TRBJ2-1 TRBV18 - CASSPQQGITEQFF TGTGCCAGCTCACCCCAACAGGGGATCACTGAGCAGTTCTTC
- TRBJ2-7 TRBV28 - CASSWGRGLYEQYF TGTGCCAGCAGTTGGGGCAGGGGTCTGTACGAGCAGTACTTC
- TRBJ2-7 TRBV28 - CASSLTGAHEQYF TGTGCCAGCAGTCTGACAGGCGCCCACGAGCAGTACTTC
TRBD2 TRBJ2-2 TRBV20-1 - CSASNSGAGTGELFF TGCAGTGCTAGTAATAGCGGGGCGGGTACCGGGGAGCTGTTTTTT
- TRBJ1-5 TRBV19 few CASSTRGVGTQHF TGTGCCAGTAGTACTCGGGGGGTTGGGACCCAGCATTTT
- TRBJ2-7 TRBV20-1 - CSAMGGGEQYF TGCAGTGCAATGGGGGGAGGCGAGCAGTACTTC
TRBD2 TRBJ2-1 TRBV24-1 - CATSVSQGTNNEQFF TGTGCCACCAGTGTCTCCCAAGGGACTAACAATGAGCAGTTCTTC